This TCR beta chain was recovered during a study of cytomegalovirus exposure and HLA in healthy donors. The wider study: The Caucasian-associated ancestry cluster contained about four fifths of the approximately 430 genotyped donors.

The PCR made use of 60 Vbeta and 13 Jbeta primers. Clones were sequenced by immunoSEQ multiplex PCR, and TCRdb holds only the in-frame ones, with some missing. Here the sample spans fewer than 200,000 clones, approximately 80% being singletons. Trimming took off 3 bases at V and 9 bases at J, with 21 bases between the two ends. This CDR3 spans 15 amino acids. Looked up from germline, CDR1 is SGHTS and CDR2 is YDEGEE. The receptor comes from a woman aged 45-59 years in good health and CMV-seronegative. J is TRBJ1-2 and V is TRBV5-8, with unresolved D. Source material: PBMCs. The CDR3 region is CASSSGEGTPTRYTF. In DNA, the CDR3 is TGTGCCAGCAGCTCCGGGGAGGGTACCCCTACCCGCTACACCTTC.